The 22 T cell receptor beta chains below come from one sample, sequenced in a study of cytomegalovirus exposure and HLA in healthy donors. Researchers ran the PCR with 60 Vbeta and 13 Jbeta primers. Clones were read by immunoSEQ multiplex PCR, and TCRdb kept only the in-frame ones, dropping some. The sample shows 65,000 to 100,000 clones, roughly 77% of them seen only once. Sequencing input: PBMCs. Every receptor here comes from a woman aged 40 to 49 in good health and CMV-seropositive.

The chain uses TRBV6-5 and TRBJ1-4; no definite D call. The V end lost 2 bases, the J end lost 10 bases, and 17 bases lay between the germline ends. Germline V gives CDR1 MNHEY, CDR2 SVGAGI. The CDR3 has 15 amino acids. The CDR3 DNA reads TGTGCCAGCAGTTACCAGAGGGCGCCAGGCGGAAAACTGTTTTTT. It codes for CASSYQRAPGGKLFF.

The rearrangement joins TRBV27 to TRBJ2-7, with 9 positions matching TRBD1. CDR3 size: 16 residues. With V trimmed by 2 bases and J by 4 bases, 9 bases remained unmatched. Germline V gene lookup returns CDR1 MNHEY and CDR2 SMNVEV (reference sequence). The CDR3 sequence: CASSLMVQGQGYEQYF. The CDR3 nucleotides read TGTGCCAGCAGTTTAATGGTCCAGGGACAGGGATACGAGCAGTACTTC.

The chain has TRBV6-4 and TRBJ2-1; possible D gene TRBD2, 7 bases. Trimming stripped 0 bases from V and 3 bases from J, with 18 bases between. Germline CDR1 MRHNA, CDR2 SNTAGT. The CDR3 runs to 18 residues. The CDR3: CASSDSHNREGDYNEQFF. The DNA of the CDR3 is TGTGCCAGCAGTGACTCGCACAACAGGGAGGGTGACTACAATGAGCAGTTCTTC.

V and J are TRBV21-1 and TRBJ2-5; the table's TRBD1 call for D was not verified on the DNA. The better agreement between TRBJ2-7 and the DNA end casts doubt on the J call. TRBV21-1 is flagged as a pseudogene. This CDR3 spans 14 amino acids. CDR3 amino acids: CASSKGQGNYEQYF. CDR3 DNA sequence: TGTGCCAGCAGCAAGGGACAGGGAAACTACGAGCAGTACTTC.

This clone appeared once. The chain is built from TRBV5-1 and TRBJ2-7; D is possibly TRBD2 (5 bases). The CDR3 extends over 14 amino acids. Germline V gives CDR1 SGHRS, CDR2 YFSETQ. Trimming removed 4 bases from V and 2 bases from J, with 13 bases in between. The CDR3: CASSTRSGTYEQYF. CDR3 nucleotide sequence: TGCGCCAGCAGCACCAGGTCGGGAACCTACGAGCAGTACTTC.

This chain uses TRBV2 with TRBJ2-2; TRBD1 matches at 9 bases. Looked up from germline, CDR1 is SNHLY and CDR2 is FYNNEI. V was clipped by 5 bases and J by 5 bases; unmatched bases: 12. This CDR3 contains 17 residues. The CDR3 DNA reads TGTGCCAGCAGTTTTTTACGTCCCGGGACAGGGACCGGGGAGCTGTTTTTT. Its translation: CASSFLRPGTGTGELFF. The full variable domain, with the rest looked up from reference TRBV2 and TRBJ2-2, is EPEVTQTPSHQVTQMGQEVILRCVPISNHLYFYWYRQILGQKVEFLVSFYNNEISEKSEIFDDQFSVERPDGSNFTLKIRSTKLEDSAMYFCASSFLRPGTGTGELFFGEGSRLTVL.

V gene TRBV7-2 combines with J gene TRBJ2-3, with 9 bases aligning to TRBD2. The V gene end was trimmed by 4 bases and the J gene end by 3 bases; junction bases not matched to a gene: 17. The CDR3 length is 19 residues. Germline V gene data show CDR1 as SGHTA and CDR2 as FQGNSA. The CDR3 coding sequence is TGTGCCAGCAGCTCGGAATTTCAATCCGTAGCGGGAGATACAGATACGCAGTATTTT. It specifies CASSSEFQSVAGDTDTQYF.

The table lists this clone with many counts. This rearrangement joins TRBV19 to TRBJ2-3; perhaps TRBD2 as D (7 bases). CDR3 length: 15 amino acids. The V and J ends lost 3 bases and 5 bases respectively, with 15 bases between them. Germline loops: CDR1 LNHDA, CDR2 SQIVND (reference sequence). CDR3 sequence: CASSITGREGDTQYF. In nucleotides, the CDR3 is TGTGCCAGTAGTATTACAGGGAGGGAAGGAGATACGCAGTATTTT. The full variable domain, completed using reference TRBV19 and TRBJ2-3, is DGGITQSPKYLFRKEGQNVTLSCEQNLNHDAMYWYRQDPGQGLRLIYYSQIVNDFQKGDIAEGYSVSREKKESFPLTVTSAQKNPTAFYLCASSITGREGDTQYFGPGTRLTVL.

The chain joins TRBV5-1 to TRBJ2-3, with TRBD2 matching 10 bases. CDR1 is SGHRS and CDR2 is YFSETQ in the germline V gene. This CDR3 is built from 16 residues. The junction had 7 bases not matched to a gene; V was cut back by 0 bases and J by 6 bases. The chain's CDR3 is CASSLEGLARHDTQYF. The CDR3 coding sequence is TGCGCCAGCAGCTTGGAGGGACTAGCGCGCCATGATACGCAGTATTTT.

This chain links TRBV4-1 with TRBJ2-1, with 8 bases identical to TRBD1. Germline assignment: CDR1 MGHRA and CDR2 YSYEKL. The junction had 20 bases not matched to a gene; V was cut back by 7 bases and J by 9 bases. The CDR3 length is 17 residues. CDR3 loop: CASTGLDRALGSSEQFF. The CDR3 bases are TGCGCCAGCACCGGACTGGACAGGGCCTTAGGATCTAGTGAGCAGTTCTTC.

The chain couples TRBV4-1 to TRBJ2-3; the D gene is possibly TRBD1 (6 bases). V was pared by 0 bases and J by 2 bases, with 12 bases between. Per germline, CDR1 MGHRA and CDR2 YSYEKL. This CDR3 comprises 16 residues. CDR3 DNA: TGCGCCAGCAGCCAAGAAGAGGGGGTTGCCACAGATACGCAGTATTTT. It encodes CASSQEEGVATDTQYF.

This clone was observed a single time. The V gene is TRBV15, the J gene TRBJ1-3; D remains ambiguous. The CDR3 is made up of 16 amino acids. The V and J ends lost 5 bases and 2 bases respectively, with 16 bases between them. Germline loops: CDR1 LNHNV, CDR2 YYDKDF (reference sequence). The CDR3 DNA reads TGTGCCACCAGCTACGGAGGGTTAGTAGCTGGAAACACCATATATTTT. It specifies CATSYGGLVAGNTIYF.

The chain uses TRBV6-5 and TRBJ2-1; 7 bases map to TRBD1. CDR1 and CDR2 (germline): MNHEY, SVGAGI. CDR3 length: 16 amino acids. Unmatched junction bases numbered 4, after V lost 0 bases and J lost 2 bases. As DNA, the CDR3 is TGTGCCAGCAGTTACTCGACAGGGAACCCCTACAATGAGCAGTTCTTC. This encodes CASSYSTGNPYNEQFF.

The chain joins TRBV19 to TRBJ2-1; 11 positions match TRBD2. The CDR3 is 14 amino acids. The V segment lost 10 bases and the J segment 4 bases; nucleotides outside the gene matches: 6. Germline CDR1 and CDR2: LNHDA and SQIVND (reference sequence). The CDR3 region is CATSGLAEYNEQFF. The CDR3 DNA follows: TGTGCCACCTCGGGACTAGCGGAATACAATGAGCAGTTCTTC.

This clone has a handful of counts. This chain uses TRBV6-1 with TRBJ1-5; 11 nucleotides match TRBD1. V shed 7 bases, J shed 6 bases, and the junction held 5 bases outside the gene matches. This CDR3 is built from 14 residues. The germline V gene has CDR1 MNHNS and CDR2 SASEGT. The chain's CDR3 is CASTRTGGRQPQHF. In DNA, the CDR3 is TGTGCCAGCACCCGGACAGGGGGCCGTCAGCCCCAGCATTTT.

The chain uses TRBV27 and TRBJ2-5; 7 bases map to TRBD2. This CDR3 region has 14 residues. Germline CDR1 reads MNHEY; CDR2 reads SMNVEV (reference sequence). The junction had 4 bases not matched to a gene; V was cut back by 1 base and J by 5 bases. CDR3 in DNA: TGTGCCAGCAGTTTATGGGGGGGGTTGGAGACCCAGTACTTC. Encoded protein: CASSLWGGLETQYF.

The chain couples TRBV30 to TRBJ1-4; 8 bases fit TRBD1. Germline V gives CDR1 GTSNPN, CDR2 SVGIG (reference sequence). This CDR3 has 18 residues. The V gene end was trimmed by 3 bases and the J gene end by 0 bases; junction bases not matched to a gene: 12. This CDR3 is CAWRGTGIGTATNEKLFF. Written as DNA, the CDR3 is TGTGCCTGGAGGGGGACAGGCATAGGGACTGCAACTAATGAAAAACTGTTTTTT.

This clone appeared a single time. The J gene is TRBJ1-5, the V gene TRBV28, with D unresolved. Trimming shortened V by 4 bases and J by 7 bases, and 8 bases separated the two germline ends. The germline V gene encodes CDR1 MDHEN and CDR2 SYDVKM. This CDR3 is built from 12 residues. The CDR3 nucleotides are TGTGCCAGCAGTTCCCCCGGGCAGCCCCAGCATTTT. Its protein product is CASSSPGQPQHF.

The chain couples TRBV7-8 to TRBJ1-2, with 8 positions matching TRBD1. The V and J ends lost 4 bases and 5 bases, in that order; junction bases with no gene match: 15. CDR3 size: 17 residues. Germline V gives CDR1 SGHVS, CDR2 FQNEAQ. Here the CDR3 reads CASSSIGQGALIYGYTF. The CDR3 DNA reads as TGTGCCAGCAGCTCGATCGGACAGGGAGCTTTAATTTATGGCTACACCTTC.

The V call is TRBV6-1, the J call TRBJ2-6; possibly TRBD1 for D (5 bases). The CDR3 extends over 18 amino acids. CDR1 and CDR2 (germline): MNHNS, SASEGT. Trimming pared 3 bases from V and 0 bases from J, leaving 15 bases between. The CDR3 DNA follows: TGTGCCAGCAGTGACCAGGGCTCTTGGAGCTCTGGGGCCAACGTCCTGACTTTC. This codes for CASSDQGSWSSGANVLTF.

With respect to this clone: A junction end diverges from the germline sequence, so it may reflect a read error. Here the CDR3 reads CASSLGLKNEKLFF. For the CDR3, the DNA is TGTGCCAGCAGCCTAGGACTGAAGAATGAAAAACTGTTTTTT. This chain links TRBV13 with TRBJ1-4, with D unclear. CDR3 length: 14 residues. The germline V gene encodes CDR1 PRHDT and CDR2 FYEKMQ (reference sequence).

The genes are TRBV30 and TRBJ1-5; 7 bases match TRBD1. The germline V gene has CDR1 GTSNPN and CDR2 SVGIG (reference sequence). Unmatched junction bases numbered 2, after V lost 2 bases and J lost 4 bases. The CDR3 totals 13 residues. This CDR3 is CAWSWDRNQPQHF. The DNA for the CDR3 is TGTGCCTGGAGTTGGGACAGAAATCAGCCCCAGCATTTT.